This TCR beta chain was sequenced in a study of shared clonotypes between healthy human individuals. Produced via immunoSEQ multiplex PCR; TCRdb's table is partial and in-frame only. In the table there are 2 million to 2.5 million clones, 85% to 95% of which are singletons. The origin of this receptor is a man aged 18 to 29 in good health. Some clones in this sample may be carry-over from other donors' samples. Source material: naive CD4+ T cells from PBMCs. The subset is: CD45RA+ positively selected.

The CDR3 sequence is CASSPGQGLAEYF. The DNA for the CDR3 is TGTGCCAGCTCACCAGGGCAGGGTCTGGCTGAGTACTTC. The chain joins TRBV18 to TRBJ2-5, with a weak D call TRBD1 (5 bases). The germline CDR1 and CDR2 sequences are KGHSH and LQKENI. Trimming removed 2 bases from V and 12 bases from J, with 16 bases in between. The CDR3 loop spans 13 amino acids.